Listed below are T cell receptor beta chains from one sample, sequenced in a study of identical twins. TCRdb re-called the 5' RACE reads through MiXCR, storing one row per CDR3 protein. This sample has about 810,000 distinct CDR3 sequences, with 12% found just once. This sample also appeared in a second study, on yellow fever vaccine responses in identical twins.

The sample taken for sequencing was PBMCs. These receptors all stem from a woman under 30 in good health. Each CDR3 is given without its conserved first and last residue. A clone size is listed for some rows: how often the clone was seen (once, few, many), or a class if it is expanded.

v_call: TRBV2; clone_size: -; j_call: TRBJ2-1; cdr3_aa: ASSVAGGLSDEQF
v_call: TRBV10-3; clone_size: few; j_call: TRBJ1-2; cdr3_aa: AITATGNPNYGYT
v_call: TRBV3-1; clone_size: -; j_call: TRBJ2-2; cdr3_aa: ASSHLAGPGELF
v_call: TRBV24-1; clone_size: many; j_call: TRBJ2-1; cdr3_aa: ATSDLNVGLNEQF
v_call: TRBV29-1; clone_size: -; j_call: TRBJ2-5; cdr3_aa: SVGDSLWTQY
v_call: TRBV10-1; clone_size: many; j_call: TRBJ2-4; cdr3_aa: ASSEAGAKNIQY
v_call: TRBV28; clone_size: few; j_call: TRBJ2-5; cdr3_aa: ASSQLGQGAPLQETQY
v_call: TRBV5-1; clone_size: few; j_call: TRBJ1-2; cdr3_aa: ASSLDGGRGGYT
v_call: TRBV5-6; clone_size: few; j_call: TRBJ2-7; cdr3_aa: ASIGGLAGAGYEQY
v_call: TRBV10-3; clone_size: -; j_call: TRBJ2-5; cdr3_aa: AISLIQGARETQY
v_call: TRBV7-2; clone_size: few; j_call: TRBJ2-1; cdr3_aa: ASSTATFTQF
v_call: TRBV12-3/TRBV12-4; clone_size: few; j_call: TRBJ2-6; cdr3_aa: ASSARAGGANVLT
v_call: TRBV4-1; clone_size: many; j_call: TRBJ2-2; cdr3_aa: ASSRPGGNTGELF
v_call: TRBV9; clone_size: few; j_call: TRBJ1-4; cdr3_aa: ASSPRQQANEKLF
v_call: TRBV6-5; clone_size: -; j_call: TRBJ2-5; cdr3_aa: ASSYPERERGETQY
v_call: TRBV5-6; clone_size: -; j_call: TRBJ2-2; cdr3_aa: ASSPAGQGAAGELF
v_call: TRBV3-1; clone_size: -; j_call: TRBJ2-1; cdr3_aa: ASSQVRLNNEQF
v_call: TRBV29-1; clone_size: few; j_call: TRBJ1-1; cdr3_aa: SAPGIEDSWANTEAF